This TCR beta chain appears in the sequencing data of a study of blood T cell repertoires in COVID-19. On the study more broadly: Whether acute or convalescent, the COVID-19 samples came from the United States, Italy and Spain.

Clones were read by immunoSEQ multiplex PCR, and TCRdb kept only the in-frame ones, dropping some. This table has roughly 250,000 clones, about 68% appearing once. In germline, CDR1 is DFQATT, CDR2 SNEGSKA (reference sequence). The CDR3 is made up of 16 amino acids. Between the trimmed V and J ends, which lost 3 bases and 4 bases, there was a span of 19 bases. The gene calls are TRBV20-1 and TRBJ1-5, with D tentatively TRBD1 (5 bases). The source of this sequence is a woman of 80 years or more with acute or convalescent COVID-19. What was sequenced was peripheral blood. CDR3 sequence reads: CSASGLETRGNQPQHF. The CDR3 DNA reads as TGCAGTGCTAGTGGGTTGGAGACACGGGGGAATCAGCCCCAGCATTTT.